This T cell receptor beta chain was captured in a study of shared clonotypes between healthy human individuals (dated by TCRdb to the early 2020s). As for the study more broadly: Two women and a few men aged 18 to 49 years were included in the cohort. Leukapheresis yielded between about 0.8 and 9.5 billion PBMCs per donor. Libraries were prepared and TCR repertoires were sequenced by different laboratories using diverse techniques, in order to increase sequencing depth and limit assay-specific biases. Blood TCR repertoires of five healthy adults were deeply sequenced to estimate repertoire size and the extent of clonotype sharing between individuals. For each donor, CD4 naive and CD4 memory were each given three plates, CD8 naive was given two plates, and CD8 memory was given one plate. General findings and caveats noted by the study authors: Sampling was restricted to blood, and TCR repertoires in tissues likely differ from the TCR repertoires found in blood. Clonotypes shared by all four sorted-subset donors showed higher generation probabilities than non-shared clonotypes. The small number of donors limited the genetic and exposure-history diversity represented. About 5% of naive CD4, approximately 3.7% of naive CD8, about 2.1% of memory CD4, and roughly 0.4% of memory CD8 clonotypes were shared across four donors. Larger estimated clonotype richness was generally found for naive subsets than for memory subsets. Pairwise subsampling indicated that sequencing depth was expected to affect the degree of clonotype sharing among donors. Incomplete sequencing was indicated by rarefaction of sorted-subset datasets, despite the large sequencing depth.

For the CD8 naive samples, CD45RO-negative cells were positively selected for CCR7, yielding a CD45RA+CCR7+ population from which TemRA cells were excluded. The donors were healthy, HIV-negative adults who had no recently reported acute infections or vaccinations. Every donor was a Caucasian adult residing in Nashville, Tennessee, USA. After blood collection by leukapheresis, PBMCs were isolated using Ficoll-Histopaque density gradient centrifugation and then cryopreserved in the vapor phase of liquid nitrogen. Purity and quantity of every magnetically sorted T cell population were checked by analytical flow cytometry. From each sorted fraction, genomic DNA was isolated and quantified by UV absorbance on a Nanodrop 2000c. Turning to this clone: Its antigen is currently not known. The junction does not match germline at one end; this may be a read error.

TCR CDR3 regions were amplified from genomic DNA by multiplex PCR using the deep immunoSEQ assay. Genomic DNA extracted from each cell subset was distributed evenly over all wells of several immunoSEQ 96-well plates, and each plate served as one replicate. Each replicate PCR for sorted subsets received about 180 ng genomic DNA, equal to 30,000 or so T cell genomes. The purified libraries were quantified using a Qubit 3.0 fluorometer, sized with a Bioanalyzer 2100, and then quantified again using the KAPA Library Quantification kit. A separate single-read 150-cycle Illumina NextSeq 550 flow cell was used to sequence each immunoSEQ 96-well plate. The authors' pipeline ran thus. The immunoSEQ output contained only junctional sequences without quality scores, so filtering could not match that applied to full-length reads. To assign V/J genes and CDR3, sequences were annotated using PyIR, a Python wrapper for IgBLAST v1.9, with IMGT germline references. Reads with weak V/J assignments (E-value above 1e-6), missing CDR3, stop codons, out-of-frame junctions, or ambiguous translated residues were removed. V3J clonotypes were defined as sequences sharing an identical inferred V gene, J gene, and CDR3 amino acid sequence. To compute the percentage overlap between repertoires, the number of shared unique clonotypes was divided by the size of the smaller repertoire. Repertoire richness was assessed with RTK rarefaction, the Chao1 estimator, and Recon v2.1 estimates of unobserved clonotypes. Generation probabilities for all TCRbeta clonotypes obtained by the gDNA method from a handful of donors were computed using OLGA. In its TCRdb copy, this immuneACCESS table keeps in-frame sequences only and misses some clones. Where compared with another copy, unresolved V genes explain less than half of these, and the others have no known cause. V and J calls and clone size are those listed in that table; D and trimming were worked out from the DNA. This sample is represented by around 620,000 clones; 85% to 95% of them were singletons. The ten biggest clones cover over 0.09% of the sample.

Input material: naive CD8+ T cells sorted from blood. In light of the paper, this sample's cell subset or site label describes: CD45RA+CCR7+. This receptor was obtained from a woman aged 25 to 39 in good health.

The DNA sequence reads TGCAGCGTCGAAGCTAAAGAGGACACCTCCTACGAGCAGTACTTC. Its translation reads: CSVEAKEDTSYEQYF. The rearranged segments are TRBV29-1 and TRBJ2-7; the D gene is perhaps TRBD1, on 5 matching bases. The CDR3 starts with the cysteine, ends with the phenylalanine, and has 15 residues. The only DNA kept is the CDR3, 45 bases in frame from the first base. From a lookup of the germline V gene, CDR1 and CDR2 are SQVTM and ANQGSEA.